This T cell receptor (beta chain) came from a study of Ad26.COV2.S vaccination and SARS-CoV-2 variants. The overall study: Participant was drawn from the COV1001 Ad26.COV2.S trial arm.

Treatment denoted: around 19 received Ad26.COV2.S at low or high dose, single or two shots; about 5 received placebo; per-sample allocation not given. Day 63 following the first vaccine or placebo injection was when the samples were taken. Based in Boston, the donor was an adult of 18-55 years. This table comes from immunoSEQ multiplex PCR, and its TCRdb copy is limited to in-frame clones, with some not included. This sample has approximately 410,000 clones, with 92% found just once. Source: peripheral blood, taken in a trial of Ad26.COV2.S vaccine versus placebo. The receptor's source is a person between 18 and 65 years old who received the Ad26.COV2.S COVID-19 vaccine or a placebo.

The chain's CDR3 is CASSVRGTDTQYF. For the CDR3, the DNA is TGTGCCAGCAGCGTCCGGGGGACAGATACGCAGTATTTT. V is TRBV2 and J is TRBJ2-3, with D maybe TRBD2 (6 bases). Deletions cut 6 bases from V and 3 bases from J, with 10 bases between. The CDR3 has 13 residues. Germline V gene lookup returns CDR1 SNHLY and CDR2 FYNNEI.